This TCR beta chain was sequenced for a study of T cell changes during pregnancy in multiple sclerosis. The CDR3 has 14 amino acids. CDR1 is MNHEY and CDR2 is SVGAGI in the germline V gene. V was pared by 5 bases and J by 0 bases, with 1 base of the junction left unmatched. The assay was immunoSEQ multiplex PCR, and TCRdb's table has in-frame clones only and misses some. This table holds about 45,000 clones, approximately 91% found once. The receptor was isolated from a female donor with multiple sclerosis, enrolled in a pregnancy study. This sequence joins TRBV6-5 and TRBJ2-1; the match to TRBD1 covers 7 bases. The sample comprised PBMCs (not recorded whether the cells were cultured). CDR3 in DNA: TGTGCCAGCAGTAGGGACAGCTCCTACAATGAGCAGTTCTTC. Translated: CASSRDSSYNEQFF.